This T cell receptor (beta chain) was sequenced during a study of shared clonotypes between healthy human individuals. TCRdb keeps only in-frame clones here, not all; method: immunoSEQ multiplex PCR. The sample contains about 480,000 clones, about 80% of which appear only once. This CDR3 comprises 15 residues. Germline V CDR1 and CDR2: GTSNPN, SVGIG (reference sequence). The trim removed 1 base at V and 7 bases at J, leaving 9 bases unmatched. The V call is TRBV30, the J call TRBJ2-7; 11 nucleotides line up with TRBD2. The specimen was PBMCs. The receptor was derived from a woman aged 40 to 55 in good health. Some clones in this sample may be carry-over from other donors' samples. The CDR3 DNA is TGTGCCTGGAGTGAACTAGCGGGAGTTCTTGGAGAGCAGTACTTC. Its protein product is CAWSELAGVLGEQYF.